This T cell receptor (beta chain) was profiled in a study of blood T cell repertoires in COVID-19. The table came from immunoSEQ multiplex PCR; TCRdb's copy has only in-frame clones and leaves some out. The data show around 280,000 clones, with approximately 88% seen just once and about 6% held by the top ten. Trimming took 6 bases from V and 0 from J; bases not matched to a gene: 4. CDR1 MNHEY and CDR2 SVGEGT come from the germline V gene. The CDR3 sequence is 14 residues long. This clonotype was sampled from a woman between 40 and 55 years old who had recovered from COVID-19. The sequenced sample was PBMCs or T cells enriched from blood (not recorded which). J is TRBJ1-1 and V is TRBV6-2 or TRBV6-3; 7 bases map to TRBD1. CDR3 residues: CASSRQGMNTEAFF. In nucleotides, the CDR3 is TGTGCCAGCAGCCGACAGGGTATGAACACTGAAGCTTTCTTT.